This passage covers 29 T cell receptor beta chains from one sample sequenced in a study of blood T cell repertoires in COVID-19. Method: immunoSEQ multiplex PCR; TCRdb's copy keeps in-frame clones and lacks some. Here the sample spans around 140,000 clones, around 84% being singletons. Sequencing input: PBMCs or T cells enriched from blood (not recorded which). All receptors derive from a man aged 40-49 years with acute COVID-19.

In this sample, this clone turned up once. The chain couples TRBV2 to TRBJ2-7; 8 bases map to TRBD1. After removal of 6 bases from V and 1 base from J, the junction contained 8 bases not matched to a gene. Germline V lookup: CDR1 SNHLY, CDR2 FYNNEI. The CDR3 sequence is 15 residues long. Here the CDR3 reads CASSPTGALSYEQYF. The CDR3 coding sequence is TGTGCCAGCAGCCCGACAGGGGCCCTATCCTACGAGCAGTACTTC.

This clone was seen once. The chain links TRBV1 to TRBJ2-3; TRBD2, as called in the table, went unchecked against the DNA. TRBV1 is listed as a pseudogene. This CDR3 contains 18 residues. CDR3 region: CTSSQDKLAGKEADTQYF. The CDR3 DNA reads as TGCACCAGCAGCCAAGATAAGCTAGCGGGAAAGGAAGCAGATACGCAGTATTTT.

The chain combines TRBV2 with TRBJ2-7, with 7 bases that match TRBD2. The CDR3 is 13 residues long. V lost 4 bases and J lost 3; bases outside the gene matches: 3. Germline V gives CDR1 SNHLY, CDR2 FYNNEI. The CDR3 loop reads CASSAWTSYEQYF. CDR3 in DNA: TGTGCCAGCAGTGCCTGGACTAGCTACGAGCAGTACTTC.

This sequence joins TRBV6-1 and TRBJ2-6, with 8 bases that match TRBD1. The germline gives CDR1 MNHNS, CDR2 SASEGT. This CDR3 contains 18 residues. The V and J ends lost 2 bases and 1 base, in that order; junction bases with no gene match: 7. The CDR3 region is CASSESPTGASGANVLTF. For the CDR3, the DNA is TGTGCCAGCAGTGAATCCCCGACAGGGGCATCTGGGGCCAACGTCCTGACTTTC.

The chain carries TRBV14 and TRBJ2-4, with TRBD1 matching over 8 bases. The germline CDR1 and CDR2 sequences are SGHDN and FVKESK. This CDR3 contains 16 residues. With 4 bases clipped from V and 3 bases from J, the junction kept 8 bases outside the gene matches. The CDR3 loop is CASSPGTGAFKNIQYF. In nucleotides, the CDR3 is TGTGCCAGCAGCCCTGGGACAGGTGCCTTCAAAAACATTCAGTACTTC.

This clone came up a few times. V and J are TRBV3-1 (or the pseudogene TRBV3-2) and TRBJ2-4; 12 bases are a match to TRBD2. The germline CDR1 and CDR2 sequences are LGHDT and YNNKEL (reference sequence). The CDR3 extends over 16 amino acids. V lost 0 bases to trimming and J lost 7 bases; unmatched junction nucleotides: 4. The chain's CDR3 is CASSQETSGGRNIQYF. The CDR3 DNA reads as TGTGCCAGCAGCCAAGAAACTAGCGGGGGGAGGAACATTCAGTACTTC.

The chain joins TRBV5-6 to TRBJ1-1; D may be TRBD1 (6 bases). V lost 2 bases, J lost 0 bases, and 14 bases lay in between. CDR1 is SGHDT, CDR2 YYEEEE, per germline. The CDR3 length is 16 residues. The CDR3 loop reads CASSFVVTGLNTEAFF. The CDR3 region has the DNA TGTGCCAGCAGCTTCGTCGTTACAGGGTTGAACACTGAAGCTTTCTTT.

The V gene is TRBV5-5, the J gene TRBJ2-1, with 8 bases that match TRBD1. The germline V gene encodes CDR1 SGHKS and CDR2 YYEKEE (reference sequence). There are 15 residues in the CDR3. The trim removed 0 bases at V and 10 bases at J, leaving 9 bases unmatched. The CDR3: CASSLARGQGREQFF. The CDR3 DNA sequence: TGTGCCAGCAGCTTGGCCAGGGGGCAAGGCCGCGAGCAGTTCTTC.

The CDR3 reads CASPGTSSYEQYF. CDR3 DNA sequence: TGTGCTAGCCCCGGGACTAGCTCCTACGAGCAGTACTTC. The V and J genes are TRBV6-4 and TRBJ2-7, with TRBD2 matching 8 bases. The CDR3 sequence is 13 residues long. Germline CDR1 is MRHNA and CDR2 is SNTAGT.

The chain is built from TRBV12-3 or TRBV12-4 and TRBJ1-2; D might be TRBD1 (6 bases). Deletions cut 4 bases from V and 2 bases from J, with 8 bases between. This CDR3 spans 13 amino acids. This CDR3 reads CASSWGTNYGYTF. The DNA for the CDR3 is TGTGCCAGCAGTTGGGGGACAAACTATGGCTACACCTTC.

V gene TRBV9 combines with J gene TRBJ2-3, with D tentatively TRBD1 (5 bases). This CDR3 has 14 residues. V lost 3 bases and J lost 5, with 13 bases in between. Germline CDR1 SGDLS, CDR2 YYNGEE. This CDR3 is CASSALTREDTQYF. CDR3 in DNA: TGTGCCAGCAGCGCCCTTACCAGGGAAGATACGCAGTATTTT.

The table lists this clone with many counts. The chain combines TRBV7-2 with TRBJ1-2; D perhaps matches TRBD1 (6 bases). The CDR3 is 13 amino acids. V was clipped by 5 bases and J by 8 bases, with 15 bases between them. Germline CDR1 and CDR2: SGHTA and FQGNSA. CDR3 bases: TGTGCCAGCAGCGGAAGAACAGGGTCCGGCTACACCTTC. This encodes CASSGRTGSGYTF.

The chain joins TRBV5-1 to TRBJ2-3, with 10 bases fitting TRBD1. V gave up 4 bases and J gave up 0 bases; unmatched junction bases: 8. The germline V gene has CDR1 SGHRS and CDR2 YFSETQ. This CDR3 has 17 amino acids. The CDR3 reads CASSRGTGDPSTDTQYF. CDR3 DNA: TGCGCCAGCAGCCGTGGGACAGGGGATCCTAGCACAGATACGCAGTATTTT.

The genes are TRBV7-2 and TRBJ2-6, with no clear D. The length of the CDR3 is 13 residues. Trimming left V 5 bases short and J 3 bases short, with 5 bases between. Germline V gives CDR1 SGHTA, CDR2 FQGNSA. CDR3: CASSRYGANVLTF. CDR3 DNA sequence: TGTGCCAGCAGCCGTTATGGGGCCAACGTCCTGACTTTC.

This clone was seen more than once but under ten times. The CDR3 here is CASSAGAGREDFSYNSPLHF. Written as DNA, the CDR3 is TGTGCCAGCAGCGCGGGGGCGGGCCGGGAGGATTTCTCCTATAATTCACCCCTCCACTTT. V and J are TRBV21-1 and TRBJ1-6. TRBV21-1 constitutes a pseudogene. The length of the CDR3 is 20 residues.

The V gene is TRBV7-9, the J gene TRBJ2-2; TRBD2 aligns across 8 bases. The germline V gene has CDR1 SEHNR and CDR2 FQNEAQ (reference sequence). This CDR3 has 13 residues. Germline trimming cut 3 bases from V and 14 bases from J; bases unmatched to any gene: 8. Written as DNA, the CDR3 is TGTGCCAGCAGCTTGACTAGCGCCCCCCCACTGTTTTTT. Encoded protein: CASSLTSAPPLFF.

The count of this clone is one. The chain links TRBV19 to TRBJ1-5, with TRBD1 matching 7 bases. In germline, CDR1 is LNHDA, CDR2 SQIVND (reference sequence). The CDR3 sequence is 14 residues long. Unmatched junction bases numbered 5, after V lost 5 bases and J lost 4 bases. The CDR3 sequence: CASSLRDRNQPQHF. DNA for the CDR3: TGTGCCAGTAGTCTCCGGGACAGAAATCAGCCCCAGCATTTT.

CDR3 nucleotide sequence: TGTGCCAGCAGTTTATCCAGGAGCACAGATACGCAGTATTTT. Protein product: CASSLSRSTDTQYF. This rearrangement joins TRBV28 to TRBJ2-3; D is undetermined. Per the germline V gene, CDR1 is MDHEN and CDR2 is SYDVKM. CDR3 length: 14 residues. Between the trimmed V and J ends, which lost 1 base and 0 bases, there was a span of 5 bases.

The rearrangement links TRBV11-2 to TRBJ2-7, with TRBD1 matching 9 bases. The CDR3 loop spans 14 amino acids. Germline V gives CDR1 SGHAT, CDR2 FQNNGV. The V and J ends lost 3 bases and 2 bases, in that order; junction bases with no gene match: 2. The DNA for the CDR3 is TGTGCCAGCAGCTTTAACAGGGGGCCCTACGAGCAGTACTTC. Protein sequence: CASSFNRGPYEQYF.

The chain couples TRBV6-5 to TRBJ1-1; weak D call: TRBD1 (6 bases). Germline CDR1 is MNHEY and CDR2 is SVGAGI. V was shortened by 6 bases and J by 5 bases, with 16 bases between the two germline ends. The CDR3 runs to 14 residues. The CDR3 coding sequence is TGTGCCAGCAGAATAGGGACATCCGGGACTGAAGCTTTCTTT. It translates to CASRIGTSGTEAFF.

This chain uses TRBV5-1 with TRBJ1-6; 7 nucleotides match TRBD1. V dropped 4 bases and J dropped 7; count of bases not matched to a gene: 8. The germline V gene encodes CDR1 SGHRS and CDR2 YFSETQ. The length of the CDR3 is 15 residues. Written as DNA, the CDR3 is TGCGCCAGCAGCCCACGCGGGACAGACAATTCACCCCTCCACTTT. Protein: CASSPRGTDNSPLHF.

This chain joins TRBV6-1 and TRBJ2-7; TRBD2 aligns across 8 bases. Germline CDR1 is MNHNS and CDR2 is SASEGT. This CDR3 is 18 amino acids long. The ends lost 4 bases at V and 0 bases at J; junction bases unmatched: 14. CDR3 coding DNA: TGTGCCAGCAGTGGGGGAAAAGGGCTAGCGGGCCCCTCCTACGAGCAGTACTTC. The encoded protein is CASSGGKGLAGPSYEQYF.

This chain uses TRBV3-1 (or the pseudogene TRBV3-2) with TRBJ2-7; D is unclear. The CDR3 spans 12 residues. Trimming removed 1 base from V and 3 bases from J, with 4 bases in between. Germline V CDR1 and CDR2: LGHDT, YNNKEL (reference sequence). The CDR3 nucleotides are TGTGCCAGCAGCCAAGTAGACTACGAGCAGTACTTC. It encodes CASSQVDYEQYF.

V gene TRBV7-2 combines with J gene TRBJ2-7, with TRBD1 identical over 7 bases. This CDR3 has 12 residues. V gave up 3 bases and J gave up 6 bases; unmatched junction bases: 2. CDR1 SGHTA and CDR2 FQGNSA come from the germline V gene. CDR3 protein: CASSFRDSEQYF. The CDR3 DNA reads TGTGCCAGCAGCTTTCGGGACAGCGAGCAGTACTTC.

The CDR3 DNA reads as TGTGCCAGCAGCCGACAGTTCCCCAACGGAGACTACACCTTC. It yields the protein CASSRQFPNGDYTF. This chain links TRBV3-1 (or the pseudogene TRBV3-2) with TRBJ1-2; tentatively, D is TRBD1 (5 bases). Germline values: CDR1 LGHDT, CDR2 YNNKEL (reference sequence). This CDR3 has 14 residues. The germline V and J ends were trimmed by 4 bases and 10 bases, with 19 bases remaining between them.

This chain uses TRBV6-5 with TRBJ2-5; D gene uncertain. The length of the CDR3 is 15 residues. Germline-derived CDR1 and CDR2 are MNHEY and SVGAGI. Trimming left V 3 bases short and J 1 base short, with 12 bases between. CDR3 nucleotides: TGTGCCAGCAGTTATTCGGCAGGTACCCAAGAGACCCAGTACTTC. Amino acid sequence: CASSYSAGTQETQYF.

The chain carries TRBV7-3 and TRBJ2-3, with D tentatively TRBD2 (5 bases). This CDR3 has 15 amino acids. From germline, CDR1 is SGHTA and CDR2 FQGTGA. Trimming took off 4 bases at V and 14 bases at J, with 25 bases between the two ends. The CDR3 spells CASSSVGVLPDKGYF. CDR3 DNA sequence: TGTGCCAGCAGCTCGGTCGGGGTCCTCCCTGATAAAGGGTATTTT.

The rearrangement uses TRBV7-3 and TRBJ1-6, with TRBD1 identical over 9 bases. V trimming: 10 bases; J trimming: 9 bases; junction bases outside the gene matches: 4. CDR1 is SGHTA, CDR2 FQGTGA, per germline. This CDR3 is built from 12 residues. The DNA of the CDR3 is TGTGCCAACGACAGGGGGTTTTCACCCCTCCACTTT. Translated: CANDRGFSPLHF.

This chain joins TRBV19 and TRBJ2-3; TRBD2 matches at 7 bases. The germline V gene encodes CDR1 LNHDA and CDR2 SQIVND (reference sequence). Trimming cost V 3 bases and J 1 base; bases outside gene matches: 7. The CDR3 has 16 residues. CDR3 nucleotides: TGTGCCAGTAGTATTGATAGAACTAGCGGCACAGATACGCAGTATTTT. Protein sequence: CASSIDRTSGTDTQYF.